This T cell receptor (beta chain) is drawn from a study of CD4 and CD8 cells across lung adenocarcinoma regions. There are 14 residues in the CDR3. CDR1 and CDR2 (germline): MNHEY, SVGEGT. At least ten counts were recorded for this clonotype. The patients had localized lung adenocarcinoma, a non-small cell subtype. TCRdb called the PCR reads again in MiXCR, with one record for every CDR3 protein. The sample has tens of thousands of distinct CDR3 sequences; 45% to 60% are singletons. This TCR derives from a male donor with lung adenocarcinoma. The CD4 and CD8 labels of this study may be unreliable. J is TRBJ2-1 and V is TRBV6-2 or TRBV6-3; a possible D gene is TRBD2 (5 bases). The last part of the DNA fits TRBJ2-5 better; the J call may be wrong. Input material: CD4+ T cells from the center of a lung tumor. The CDR3, as DNA: TGTGCCAGCACAACTAGGCTAGGCGGAGAGACCCAGTACTTC. Translating it yields CASTTRLGGETQYF.